This T cell receptor (beta chain) was captured in a study of T-cell reconstitution after alpha-beta-depleted transplantation in children (dated by TCRdb to 2016 to 2018). Background on the whole study: T-cell immune reconstitution after TCRalphabeta/CD19-depleted allogeneic hematopoietic cell transplantation in children was quantitatively tracked in the study by means of TCR repertoire profiling.

This clonotype showed up just a few times. Its antigen is currently not known. One base away there is no much larger clone; base qualities are not given. Library preparation was by PCR. These reads were obtained on an Illumina HiSeq 2500. TCR libraries were prepared with molecular barcoding, using unique molecular identifiers to normalize TCRbeta repertoire quantification. Starting from the raw public reads, TCRdb applied fastp trimming at Q25, assembled clones with MiXCR and retained in-frame beta chains. Rows merge per CDR3 protein into single entries with the most common DNA and genes. This sample lists 300,000 to 350,000 distinct CDR3 sequences; more than 20% were detected once. The ten biggest clones cover approximately 11% of the sample. The sample's treatment or condition label is to be understood as: allogeneic hematopoietic cell transplantation with graft depleted of TCRalphabeta T cells and CD19 B cells. Transplant recipients were children who received TCRalphabeta/CD19-depleted allogeneic hematopoietic cell grafts.

Study-level results and caveats: The frequencies of hyperexpanded clones fell over the following months, and after one year, T-cell counts and TCRbeta diversity were mostly attributed to newly produced T cells. The high TCRbeta diversity at day 60 in some patients was ascribed to recipient T cells and intrathymic progenitors that had survived conditioning. About two months after transplant, the apparently early recovery of alphabetaT-cell counts reportedly depended on just several hundred clones that had expanded rapidly and came from non-depleted graft cells.

The receptor comes from a male patient younger than 18 who had a stem cell transplant for acute lymphoblastic leukemia, so the T cells may come from the graft donor. Sample: PBMCs, mostly from graft donor cells, taken 180 days after TCRalphabeta/CD19-depleted stem cell transplant.

The DNA sequence is TGTGCCAGCAGTTTGGGACTAGCGGGAGTGATCGGGGAGCTGTTTTTT. Translated, it reads CASSLGLAGVIGELFF. Rearrangement joined TRBV27 to TRBJ2-2; TRBD2 matches 14 bases in the middle. There are 16 amino acids in the CDR3, from cysteine to phenylalanine inclusive. Only the CDR3 part of the read is kept: 48 bases, read in frame from the first base. CDR1 MNHEY and CDR2 SMNVEV are derived from the germline V gene (reference sequence). The V end gives up 3 bases and the J end 7 bases, leaving 4 bases in the junction not matched to a gene.